A selection of T cell receptor beta chains follows, all from one sample in a study of T cell responses to AZD1222 COVID-19 vaccine. Here immunoSEQ multiplex PCR was the method, and the copy in TCRdb shows in-frame clones only, minus some. The sample yields roughly 120,000 clones, about 90% seen once. Source: peripheral blood, taken on day 0 of AZD1222 vaccination. Every receptor here comes from an adult in good health. Both conserved end residues are part of each CDR3. Fields, in order: J gene, D gene, V gene, clone size, CDR3 protein, CDR3 DNA. The D gene is left open where the match is weak. Expanded clones are given a class, and other clones once, few, many or no size at all.

>TRBJ2-3|TRBD1|TRBV29-1|.
CSVEASGTGVDTQYF
TGCAGCGTTGAAGCCTCCGGGACAGGGGTAGATACGCAGTATTTT
>TRBJ2-3|.|TRBV29-1|.
CSVEDRVGHFSTDTQYF
TGCAGCGTTGAAGATCGGGTGGGACACTTCTCCACAGATACGCAGTATTTT
>TRBJ2-7|TRBD1|TRBV6-5|.
CASSYGTVTIF
TGTGCCAGCAGTTACGGGACAGTGACTATCTTC
>TRBJ1-1|.|TRBV10-3|.
CAISLTRTSDTEAFF
TGTGCCATCAGTCTTACCCGGACCTCTGACACTGAAGCTTTCTTT
>TRBJ2-5|.|TRBV5-1|.
CASSSQVQETQYF
TGCGCCAGCAGCTCACAGGTACAAGAGACCCAGTACTTC
>TRBJ2-3|TRBD2|TRBV7-3|.
CASSPRSGRSTDTQYF
TGTGCCAGCAGCCCCCGTAGCGGGAGGAGCACAGATACGCAGTATTTT
>TRBJ2-2|.|TRBV5-5|.
CASSLVRVPGELFF
TGTGCCAGCAGCTTGGTCCGAGTTCCCGGGGAGCTGTTTTTT
>TRBJ1-3|.|TRBV14|.
CASSQNEGISGNTIYF
TGTGCCAGCAGCCAAAACGAGGGGATCTCTGGAAACACCATATATTTT
>TRBJ1-2|TRBD1|TRBV28|.
CASSVTGLANYGYTF
TGTGCCAGCAGTGTGACAGGGCTAGCTAACTATGGCTACACCTTC
>TRBJ1-1|.|TRBV21-1|.
CASSKRAQGRVGPNTEAFF
TGTGCCAGCAGCAAAAGGGCCCAGGGACGAGTAGGACCGAACACTGAAGCTTTCTTT
>TRBJ1-1|.|TRBV10-2|.
CASSERNTEAFF
TGCGCCAGCAGTGAACGGAACACTGAAGCTTTCTTT
>TRBJ2-5|.|TRBV7-8|.
CASSFYETQYF
TGTGCCAGCAGCTTTTATGAGACCCAGTACTTC
>TRBJ2-1|TRBD2|TRBV11-1|.
CASRRLLAGGPSEQFF
TGTGCCAGCAGACGCCTATTAGCGGGGGGGCCGAGTGAGCAGTTCTTC
>TRBJ2-2|TRBD1|TRBV11-3|few
CASKGTGANTGELFF
TGTGCCAGCAAGGGGACAGGGGCGAACACCGGGGAGCTGTTTTTT
>TRBJ2-3|.|TRBV3-1/TRBV3-2|.
CASSQNPLEDTQYF
TGTGCCAGCAGCCAAAACCCGCTAGAAGATACGCAGTATTTT
>TRBJ1-3|TRBD1|TRBV28|.
CASSSQGAGNTIYF
TGTGCCAGCAGTTCCCAGGGGGCTGGAAACACCATATATTTT
>TRBJ2-1|TRBD2|TRBV23-1|.
CASSQGGLAGPYPYNEQFF
TGCGCCAGCAGTCAGGGGGGACTAGCGGGGCCTTACCCCTACAATGAGCAGTTCTTC
>TRBJ2-1|.|TRBV4-1|once
CASSDVEGRGAEQFF
TGCGCCAGCAGCGACGTAGAGGGGAGGGGGGCTGAGCAGTTCTTC
>TRBJ1-2|.|TRBV9|.
CASSADPGRRANYGYTF
TGTGCCAGCAGCGCAGATCCGGGACGGAGAGCTAACTATGGCTACACCTTC
>TRBJ1-4|TRBD1|TRBV6-5|.
CASSPKTGPNEKLFF
TGTGCCAGCAGTCCGAAGACAGGGCCCAATGAAAAACTGTTTTTT
>TRBJ2-1|TRBD1|TRBV18|once
CASSPFGTGSNEQFF
TGTGCCAGCTCGCCCTTCGGGACAGGGTCCAATGAGCAGTTCTTC
>TRBJ2-5|TRBD1|TRBV4-1|once
CASSQDPHRVRGSQYF
TGCGCCAGCAGCCAAGACCCTCACAGGGTCAGGGGGAGCCAGTACTTC
>TRBJ1-2|.|TRBV28|.
CAARGQLYGYTF
TGTGCCGCCCGGGGGCAACTCTATGGCTACACCTTC
>TRBJ1-6|.|TRBV5-5|once
CASSLGSSGPLHF
TGTGCCAGCAGCTTGGGCAGCTCAGGACCCCTCCACTTT
>TRBJ2-7|.|TRBV7-2|.
CASSLLGYEQYF
TGTGCCAGCAGCTTACTCGGGTACGAGCAGTACTTC
>TRBJ1-1|.|TRBV5-1|.
CASSLSPADSETYMNTEAFF
TGCGCCAGCAGCTTGTCCCCCGCGGACAGCGAGACTTACATGAACACTGAAGCTTTCTTT
>TRBJ2-2|.|TRBV2|few
CASSVRENTGELFF
TGTGCCAGCAGTGTCCGGGAGAACACCGGGGAGCTGTTTTTT
>TRBJ2-5|.|TRBV7-3|.
CASSLISGGLETQYF
TGTGCCAGCAGCTTAATTAGTGGAGGATTAGAGACCCAGTACTTC
>TRBJ1-2|TRBD1|TRBV3-1/TRBV3-2|.
CASSPYRGLKNYGYTF
TGTGCCAGCAGCCCGTACAGGGGGCTAAAAAACTATGGCTACACCTTC